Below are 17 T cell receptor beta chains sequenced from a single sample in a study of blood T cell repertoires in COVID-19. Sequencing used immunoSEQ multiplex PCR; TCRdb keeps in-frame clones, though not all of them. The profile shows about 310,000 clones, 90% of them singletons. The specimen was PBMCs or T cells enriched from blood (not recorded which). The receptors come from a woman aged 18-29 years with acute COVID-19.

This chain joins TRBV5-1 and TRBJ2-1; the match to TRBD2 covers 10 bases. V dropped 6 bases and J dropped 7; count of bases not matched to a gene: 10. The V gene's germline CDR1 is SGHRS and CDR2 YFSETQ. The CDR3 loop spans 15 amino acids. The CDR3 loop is CASTPRPSGGNEQFF. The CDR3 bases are TGCGCCAGCACCCCTCGGCCTAGCGGGGGTAATGAGCAGTTCTTC.

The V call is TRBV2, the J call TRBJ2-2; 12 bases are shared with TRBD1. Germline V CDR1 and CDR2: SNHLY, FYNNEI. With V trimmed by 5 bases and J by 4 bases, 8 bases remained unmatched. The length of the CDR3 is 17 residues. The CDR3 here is CASSFSGTGGATGELFF. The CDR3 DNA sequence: TGTGCCAGCAGTTTCTCCGGGACAGGGGGCGCCACCGGGGAGCTGTTTTTT.

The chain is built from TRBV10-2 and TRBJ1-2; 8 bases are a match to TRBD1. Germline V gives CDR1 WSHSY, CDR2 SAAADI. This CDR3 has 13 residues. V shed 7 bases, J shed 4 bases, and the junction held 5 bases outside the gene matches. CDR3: CASTLGTGYGYTF. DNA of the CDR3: TGCGCCAGCACCCTCGGGACAGGCTATGGCTACACCTTC.

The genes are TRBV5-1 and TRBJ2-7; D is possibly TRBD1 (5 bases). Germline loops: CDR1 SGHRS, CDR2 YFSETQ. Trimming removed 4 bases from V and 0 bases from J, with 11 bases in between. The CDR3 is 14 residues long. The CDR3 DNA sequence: TGCGCCAGCAGCCCGGACACAGACTCCTACGAGCAGTACTTC. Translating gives CASSPDTDSYEQYF. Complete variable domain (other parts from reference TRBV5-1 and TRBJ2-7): KAGVTQTPRYLIKTRGQQVTLSCSPISGHRSVSWYQQTPGQGLQFLFEYFSETQRNKGNFPGRFSGRQFSNSRSEMNVSTLELGDSALYLCASSPDTDSYEQYFGPGTRLTVT.

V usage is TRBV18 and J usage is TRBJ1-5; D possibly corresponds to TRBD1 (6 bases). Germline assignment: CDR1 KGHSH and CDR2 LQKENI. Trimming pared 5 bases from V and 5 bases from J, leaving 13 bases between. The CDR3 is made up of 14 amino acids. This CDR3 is CASSFEDSYQPQHF. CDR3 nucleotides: TGTGCCAGCTCATTCGAGGACAGCTATCAGCCCCAGCATTTT.

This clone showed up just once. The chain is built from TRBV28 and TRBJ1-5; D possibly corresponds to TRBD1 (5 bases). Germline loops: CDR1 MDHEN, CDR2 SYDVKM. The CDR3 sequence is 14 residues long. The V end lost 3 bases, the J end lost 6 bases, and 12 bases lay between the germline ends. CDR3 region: CASSFTFGAQPQHF. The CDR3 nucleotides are TGTGCCAGCAGTTTTACGTTTGGGGCTCAGCCCCAGCATTTT.

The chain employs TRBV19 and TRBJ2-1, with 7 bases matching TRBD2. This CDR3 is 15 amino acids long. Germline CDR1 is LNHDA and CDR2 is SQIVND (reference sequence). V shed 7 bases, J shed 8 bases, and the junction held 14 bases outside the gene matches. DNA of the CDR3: TGTGCCAGTAATCAGCCACTAGCGAGAGGGGATGAGCAGTTCTTC. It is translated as CASNQPLARGDEQFF.

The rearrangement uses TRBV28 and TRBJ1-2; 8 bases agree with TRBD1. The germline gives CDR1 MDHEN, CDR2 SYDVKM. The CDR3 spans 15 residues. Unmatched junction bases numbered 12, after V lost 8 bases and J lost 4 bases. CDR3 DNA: TGTGCCAGCTCGAGAGGGACAGGCGCGACCTATGGCTACACCTTC. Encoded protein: CASSRGTGATYGYTF.

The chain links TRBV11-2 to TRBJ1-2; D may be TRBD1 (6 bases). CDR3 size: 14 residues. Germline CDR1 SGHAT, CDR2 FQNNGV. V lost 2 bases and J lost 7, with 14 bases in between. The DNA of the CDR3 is TGTGCCAGCAGCTTACAGGGGCCGCTCGGTGGCTACACCTTC. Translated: CASSLQGPLGGYTF.

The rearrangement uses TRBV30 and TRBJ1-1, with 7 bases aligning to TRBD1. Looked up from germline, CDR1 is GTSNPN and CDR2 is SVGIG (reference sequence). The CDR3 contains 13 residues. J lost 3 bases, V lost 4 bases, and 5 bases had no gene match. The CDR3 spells CAWKTGTDTEAFF. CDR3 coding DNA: TGTGCCTGGAAAACCGGGACAGACACTGAAGCTTTCTTT.

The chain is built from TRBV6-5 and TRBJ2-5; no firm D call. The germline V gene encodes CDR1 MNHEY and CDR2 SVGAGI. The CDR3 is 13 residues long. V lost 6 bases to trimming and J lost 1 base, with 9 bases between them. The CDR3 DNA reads TGTGCCAGCAGCCCCACAGCCCAAGAGACCCAGTACTTC. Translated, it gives CASSPTAQETQYF.

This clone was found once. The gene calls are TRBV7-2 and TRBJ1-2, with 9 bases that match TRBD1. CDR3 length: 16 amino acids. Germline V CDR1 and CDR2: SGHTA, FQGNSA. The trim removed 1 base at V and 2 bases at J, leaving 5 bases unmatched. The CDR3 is CASSLVGGTGNYGYTF. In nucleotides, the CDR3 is TGTGCCAGCAGCTTAGTAGGGGGGACAGGGAACTATGGCTACACCTTC.

CDR3 residues: CASSYRLGETQYF. CDR3 DNA: TGTGCCAGCAGTTACCGACTGGGAGAGACCCAGTACTTC. The chain recombines TRBV2 with TRBJ2-5; no reliable D call. Germline assignment: CDR1 SNHLY and CDR2 FYNNEI. The V end lost 5 bases, the J end lost 4 bases, and 11 bases lay between the germline ends. This CDR3 spans 13 amino acids. Full variable domain (outside the CDR3, taken from reference TRBV2 and TRBJ2-5): EPEVTQTPSHQVTQMGQEVILRCVPISNHLYFYWYRQILGQKVEFLVSFYNNEISEKSEIFDDQFSVERPDGSNFTLKIRSTKLEDSAMYFCASSYRLGETQYFGPGTRLLVL.

The CDR3 loop is CANSGRVGNEQFF. The CDR3 DNA sequence: TGTGCCAATAGTGGGAGGGTGGGCAATGAGCAGTTCTTC. This rearrangement joins TRBV13 to TRBJ2-1; TRBD2 matches at 7 bases. There are 13 residues in the CDR3. V lost 10 bases and J lost 6; bases outside the gene matches: 9. Germline CDR1 reads PRHDT; CDR2 reads FYEKMQ (reference sequence).

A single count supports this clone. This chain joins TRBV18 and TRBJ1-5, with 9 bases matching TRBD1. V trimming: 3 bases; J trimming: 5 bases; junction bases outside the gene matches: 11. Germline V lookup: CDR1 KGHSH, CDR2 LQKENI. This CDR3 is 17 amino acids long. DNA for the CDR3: TGTGCCAGCTCACCCCGGGGACCGGGACAGGGTGATCAGCCCCAGCATTTT. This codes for CASSPRGPGQGDQPQHF.

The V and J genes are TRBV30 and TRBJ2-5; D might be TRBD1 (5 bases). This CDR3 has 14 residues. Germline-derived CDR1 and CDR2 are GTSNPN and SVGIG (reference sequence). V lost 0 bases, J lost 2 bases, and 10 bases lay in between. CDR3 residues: CAWSVRAGQETQYF. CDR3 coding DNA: TGTGCCTGGAGTGTAAGGGCAGGGCAAGAGACCCAGTACTTC.

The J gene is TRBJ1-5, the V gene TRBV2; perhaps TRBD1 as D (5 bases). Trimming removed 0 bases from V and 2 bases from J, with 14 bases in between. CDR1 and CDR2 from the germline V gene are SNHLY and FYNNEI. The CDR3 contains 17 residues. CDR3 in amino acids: CASSEAEGVARNQPQHF. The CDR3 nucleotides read TGTGCCAGCAGTGAAGCGGAAGGGGTTGCGCGCAATCAGCCCCAGCATTTT.